The next 26 T cell receptor beta chains were all read from a single sample in a study of blood T cell repertoires in COVID-19. Sequencing was performed with immunoSEQ multiplex PCR; in TCRdb, only in-frame clones are kept and a portion is missing. The data contain almost 200,000 clones, around 89% of them singletons. The sample comprised PBMCs or T cells enriched from blood (not recorded which). Receptor source: a woman between 18 and 29 years old who had recovered from COVID-19.

In its sample, this clone was seen a few times. The chain couples TRBV9 to TRBJ1-5; weak D call: TRBD1 (6 bases). The CDR3 contains 13 residues. Germline CDR1 is SGDLS and CDR2 is YYNGEE. V was cut by 2 bases and J by 5 bases, with 8 bases left in between. Here the CDR3 DNA reads TGTGCCAGCAGCGTCAGGGGAGATCAGCCCCAGCATTTT. Translation: CASSVRGDQPQHF. The full variable domain, in which reference TRBV9 and TRBJ1-5 provide the parts outside the CDR3, is DSGVTQTPKHLITATGQRVTLRCSPRSGDLSVYWYQQSLDQGLQFLIQYYNGEERAKGNILERFSAQQFPDLHSELNLSSLELGDSALYFCASSVRGDQPQHFGDGTRLSIL.

V gene TRBV2 combines with J gene TRBJ2-3; D is uncertain. The CDR3 has 12 residues. Trimming stripped 5 bases from V and 2 bases from J, with 5 bases between. Germline CDR1 SNHLY, CDR2 FYNNEI. The CDR3 coding sequence is TGTGCCAGCAGTCAGTACACAGATACGCAGTATTTT. Translating it yields CASSQYTDTQYF.

This chain joins TRBV28 and TRBJ2-2; 8 bases match TRBD1. V shed 6 bases, J shed 5 bases, and the junction held 8 bases outside the gene matches. CDR1 is MDHEN and CDR2 is SYDVKM in the germline V gene. The CDR3 is 15 residues long. CDR3 region: CASRGTGGYTGELFF. In nucleotides, the CDR3 is TGTGCCAGCAGGGGGACAGGAGGGTATACCGGGGAGCTGTTTTTT. Full variable domain (missing parts from reference TRBV28 and TRBJ2-2): DVKVTQSSRYLVKRTGEKVFLECVQDMDHENMFWYRQDPGLGLRLIYFSYDVKMKEKGDIPEGYSVSREKKERFSLILESASTNQTSMYLCASRGTGGYTGELFFGEGSRLTVL.

Of note for this clone: Other DNA sequences within the sample encode an identical CDR3. The gene calls are TRBV28 and TRBJ1-2, with 7 bases fitting TRBD1. This CDR3 has 14 residues. The germline gives CDR1 MDHEN, CDR2 SYDVKM. Trimming at V came to 4 bases and at J to 0 bases, leaving 2 bases not matched to a gene. The CDR3 DNA sequence: TGTGCCAGCAGTTGGGACAGCACTAACTATGGCTACACCTTC. Its protein is CASSWDSTNYGYTF.

This chain uses TRBV6-6 with TRBJ1-1, with TRBD1 matching over 10 bases. The CDR3 is made up of 16 amino acids. Germline lookup yields CDR1 MNHNY and CDR2 SVGAGI (reference sequence). V was clipped by 6 bases and J by 1 base; unmatched bases: 8. CDR3 protein: CASSQGQGVKNTEAFF. The CDR3 DNA follows: TGTGCCAGCAGCCAAGGACAGGGGGTAAAGAACACTGAAGCTTTCTTT.

The chain recombines TRBV9 with TRBJ1-2, with D possibly matching TRBD1 (6 bases). Trimming shortened V by 0 bases and J by 8 bases, and 26 bases separated the two germline ends. CDR3 size: 18 residues. Per the germline V gene, CDR1 is SGDLS and CDR2 is YYNGEE. CDR3 nucleotide sequence: TGTGCCAGCAGCGTAGACCCCTCCTTTCATCGGGGGGCGCGGGGCTACACCTTC. This codes for CASSVDPSFHRGARGYTF. Combining the CDR3 with reference TRBV9 and TRBJ1-2 gives the whole variable domain DSGVTQTPKHLITATGQRVTLRCSPRSGDLSVYWYQQSLDQGLQFLIQYYNGEERAKGNILERFSAQQFPDLHSELNLSSLELGDSALYFCASSVDPSFHRGARGYTFGSGTRLTVV.

The rearrangement joins TRBV4-2 to TRBJ2-3, with 11 bases matching TRBD2. The CDR3 has 17 residues. Germline V gene data show CDR1 as LGHNA and CDR2 as YNFKEQ. V shed 4 bases, J shed 2 bases, and the junction held 8 bases outside the gene matches. In DNA, the CDR3 is TGTGCCAGCAGCCGGACACTAGCGGGGGACTTCACAGATACGCAGTATTTT. This gives the protein CASSRTLAGDFTDTQYF.

This chain joins TRBV27 and TRBJ2-3; D is unclear. The CDR3 sequence is 14 residues long. Trimming left V 0 bases short and J 2 bases short, with 6 bases between. The germline V gene encodes CDR1 MNHEY and CDR2 SMNVEV (reference sequence). The CDR3 nucleotides are TGTGCCAGCAGTTTATCCCCAGTCACAGATACGCAGTATTTT. Translation: CASSLSPVTDTQYF.

V is TRBV13 and J is TRBJ2-1, with 8 nucleotides matching TRBD2. V gave up 7 bases and J gave up 4 bases; unmatched junction bases: 3. Germline-derived CDR1 and CDR2 are PRHDT and FYEKMQ (reference sequence). This CDR3 spans 13 amino acids. In nucleotides, the CDR3 is TGTGCCAGCACTAAGCGGGGGTACAATGAGCAGTTCTTC. Translated: CASTKRGYNEQFF.

V is TRBV28 and J is TRBJ2-2; D might be TRBD2 (7 bases). V was cut by 2 bases and J by 6 bases, with 16 bases left in between. The CDR3 runs 16 residues. CDR1 and CDR2 from the germline V gene are MDHEN and SYDVKM. The chain's CDR3 is CASSLAGGPRAGELFF. The CDR3 nucleotides are TGTGCCAGCAGTTTAGCCGGGGGGCCTAGGGCCGGGGAGCTGTTTTTT.

The chain employs TRBV19 and TRBJ1-2; D is undetermined. Trimming shortened V by 4 bases and J by 4 bases, and 16 bases separated the two germline ends. This CDR3 has 15 amino acids. Germline CDR1 and CDR2: LNHDA and SQIVND (reference sequence). CDR3 sequence (DNA): TGTGCCAGTAGTAAGGAGGGAACGGTGGGCTATGGCTACACCTTC. Its protein product is CASSKEGTVGYGYTF.

The chain combines TRBV2 with TRBJ1-4; weak D call: TRBD1 (5 bases). Germline V CDR1 and CDR2: SNHLY, FYNNEI. CDR3 size: 12 residues. Trimming removed 2 bases at V and 14 bases at J, with 12 bases between. The CDR3: CASSEHRDFLFF. For the CDR3, the DNA is TGTGCCAGCAGTGAACACCGGGACTTTCTGTTTTTT.

This chain uses TRBV2 with TRBJ2-7, with 7 bases that match TRBD1. The CDR3 sequence is 13 residues long. V lost 7 bases to trimming and J lost 3 bases; unmatched junction nucleotides: 6. Germline lookup yields CDR1 SNHLY and CDR2 FYNNEI. This CDR3 is CASMVTGYYEQYF. Here the CDR3 DNA reads TGTGCCAGCATGGTGACAGGGTACTACGAGCAGTACTTC.

This chain uses TRBV10-3 with TRBJ1-2; TRBD1 is a possible D gene (5 bases). The germline V gene encodes CDR1 ENHRY and CDR2 SYGVKD. V was shortened by 3 bases and J by 7 bases, with 12 bases between the two germline ends. This CDR3 region has 13 residues. The CDR3 region is CAISEDSQGGYTF. CDR3 bases: TGTGCCATCAGTGAAGACAGCCAGGGTGGCTACACCTTC.

V usage is TRBV19 and J usage is TRBJ2-5, with 13 bases identical to TRBD2. The V segment lost 5 bases and the J segment 3 bases; nucleotides outside the gene matches: 3. Germline V gene data show CDR1 as LNHDA and CDR2 as SQIVND (reference sequence). This CDR3 region has 15 residues. The DNA of the CDR3 is TGTGCCAGTAGTTCCGGGACTAGCGGGGAAGAGACCCAGTACTTC. Protein: CASSSGTSGEETQYF.

This clone has a single count. The rearrangement links TRBV30 to TRBJ1-2, with a possible D match to TRBD1 (6 bases). Germline CDR1 GTSNPN, CDR2 SVGIG (reference sequence). The CDR3 sequence is 12 residues long. Trimming shortened V by 2 bases and J by 8 bases, and 12 bases separated the two germline ends. CDR3 DNA: TGTGCCTGGAGTTTGACAGGTGCGGGCTACACCTTC. Its translation: CAWSLTGAGYTF.

V gene TRBV3-1 (or the pseudogene TRBV3-2) combines with J gene TRBJ1-6; D gene ambiguous. V dropped 5 bases and J dropped 7 bases, with 15 bases sitting between them. This CDR3 comprises 15 residues. CDR1 and CDR2 from the germline V gene are LGHDT and YNNKEL (reference sequence). In DNA form, the CDR3 reads TGTGCCAGCAGCAGAACCACCAGAGCGAATTCACCCCTCCACTTT. This translates into CASSRTTRANSPLHF.

The chain has TRBV21-1 and TRBJ1-2. TRBV21-1 is given as a pseudogene. This CDR3 has 14 residues. CDR3 nucleotide sequence: TGTGCCAGCAGCAAAGATCCGAGGGTTGGTGGCTACACCTTC. This encodes CASSKDPRVGGYTF.

The chain couples TRBV28 to TRBJ2-7; weak D call: TRBD1 (6 bases). V was trimmed by 7 bases and J by 7 bases, leaving 20 bases between them. Germline CDR1 MDHEN, CDR2 SYDVKM. This CDR3 contains 14 residues. For the CDR3, the DNA is TGTGCCAGCACCACAGGTCAGGGGCCGAGGGAGCAGTACTTC. Amino acids: CASTTGQGPREQYF.

This clone was found a few times. The rearrangement links TRBV9 to TRBJ1-2; 10 bases line up with TRBD1. With 0 bases clipped from V and 7 bases from J, the junction kept 9 bases outside the gene matches. This CDR3 comprises 16 residues. Germline assignment: CDR1 SGDLS and CDR2 YYNGEE. The CDR3 is CASSVDDRGHAGGYTF. The CDR3 DNA reads TGTGCCAGCAGCGTAGACGACAGGGGGCACGCGGGTGGCTACACCTTC.

The chain links TRBV7-9 to TRBJ1-2, with TRBD1 matching over 7 bases. The junction had 6 bases not matched to a gene; V was cut back by 4 bases and J by 7 bases. The CDR3 is 13 amino acids. CDR1 is SEHNR, CDR2 FQNEAQ, per germline (reference sequence). CDR3 sequence (DNA): TGTGCCAGCAGCTCCGGACAGGAGATTGGCTACACCTTC. As protein: CASSSGQEIGYTF.

This clone turned up a few times. The CDR3 region is CASSPGHQRWEQYF. The DNA of the CDR3 is TGTGCCAGCAGTCCGGGACACCAGAGGTGGGAGCAGTACTTC. The rearrangement uses TRBV2 and TRBJ2-7, with D possibly matching TRBD1 (6 bases). The CDR3 runs 14 residues. CDR1 is SNHLY and CDR2 is FYNNEI in the germline V gene. V lost 5 bases, J lost 7 bases, and 18 bases lay in between.

The CDR3 loop reads CATSDRTGNYGYTF. The CDR3 DNA reads as TGTGCCACCAGTGATCGGACAGGGAACTATGGCTACACCTTC. The genes are TRBV24-1 and TRBJ1-2, with 8 bases lining up with TRBD1. CDR3 length equals 14 residues. The junction had 1 base not matched to a gene; V was cut back by 3 bases and J by 2 bases. CDR1 is KGHDR, CDR2 SFDVKD, per germline.

This chain joins TRBV6-5 and TRBJ2-7; D might be TRBD2 (6 bases). Trimming removed 6 bases from V and 3 bases from J, with 9 bases in between. The CDR3 is 12 amino acids. Germline loops: CDR1 MNHEY, CDR2 SVGAGI. The CDR3 protein is CASSVGGYEQYF. The CDR3 nucleotides are TGTGCCAGCAGCGTCGGGGGCTACGAGCAGTACTTC.

The chain has TRBV4-2 and TRBJ1-2, with D uncertain. The germline V gene encodes CDR1 LGHNA and CDR2 YNFKEQ. The CDR3 has 17 residues. V was trimmed by 0 bases and J by 4 bases, leaving 18 bases between them. The CDR3, as DNA: TGTGCCAGCAGCCAAGAGAAGGCGGGCAGCTCGGCCTATGGCTACACCTTC. Amino acids: CASSQEKAGSSAYGYTF.

This clone was seen just once. The rearrangement uses TRBV12-1 and TRBJ1-4; TRBD1 is the table's D call and was not checked against the DNA. TRBV12-1 represents a pseudogene. CDR3 length equals 16 residues. DNA of the CDR3: TGTGCCAGCAGCCATCTGGGACAGGGCCTAAATGAAAAACTGTTTTTT. Translated, it gives CASSHLGQGLNEKLFF.